The rows below give T cell receptor beta chains drawn from one sample of a study of identical twins. A single record per CDR3 protein comes from TCRdb applying MiXCR to the 5' RACE reads. The data show around 1.7 million distinct CDR3 sequences, more than 30% seen once. The specimen sequenced was cord blood. All receptors derive from a newborn girl in good health. Each CDR3 is given with its conserved first and last residue. A D gene is named only where the DNA matches it firmly. Expanded clones get a size class; other rows say once, few or many, or leave the size out.

D	size	V	J	DNA	CDR3
TRBD2	-	TRBV5-1	TRBJ2-1	TGCGCCAGCAGCTTGGTCCCGGGACTAGGGAATGAGCAGTTCTTC	CASSLVPGLGNEQFF
TRBD2	-	TRBV15	TRBJ2-1	TGTGCCACCAGCAGAGAACTAGCGGTTGGGAATGAGCAGTTCTTC	CATSRELAVGNEQFF
-	few	TRBV5-5	TRBJ2-1	TGTGCCAGCAGCTTGCCCAGGAAACCACTGTCCTACAATGAGCAGTTCTTC	CASSLPRKPLSYNEQFF
TRBD1	-	TRBV13	TRBJ1-1	TGTGCCAGCAGCTCAACCCACAGGGGTGCGAACACTGAAGCTTTCTTT	CASSSTHRGANTEAFF
TRBD2	few	TRBV4-2	TRBJ2-1	TGTGCCAGCAGCCAAGATGGGACTAGGGGGTCCTACAATGAGCAGTTCTTC	CASSQDGTRGSYNEQFF
-	few	TRBV28	TRBJ1-1	TGTGCCAGCAGTTTACTCGTTGAAGCTTTCTTT	CASSLLVEAFF
-	-	TRBV27	TRBJ1-4	TGTGCCAGCAGTCCGACCAGGGGAACTAATGAAAAACTGTTTTTT	CASSPTRGTNEKLFF
TRBD2	few	TRBV7-2	TRBJ2-3	TGTGCCAGCAGCTTAGCATCCCTAGCGGCCACAGATACGCAGTATTTT	CASSLASLAATDTQYF
-	-	TRBV12-3/TRBV12-4	TRBJ2-7	TGTGCCAGCAGTTTACGGGTCGGGAGCGCGTACGAGCAGTACTTC	CASSLRVGSAYEQYF
-	few	TRBV20-1	TRBJ2-3	TGCAGTGCTAAGGGTCTAGATACGCAGTATTTT	CSAKGLDTQYF
TRBD1	-	TRBV5-1	TRBJ1-1	TGCGCCAGCAGCTTCTACAGGGGGCGCTTGGGGATGAACACTGAAGCTTTCTTT	CASSFYRGRLGMNTEAFF
TRBD2	few	TRBV13	TRBJ2-3	TGTGCCAGCAGCGTCTCTAGCGGGGGGGCCGGATTCTCAAGGTCGGATACGCAGTATTTT	CASSVSSGGAGFSRSDTQYF
-	few	TRBV6-2/TRBV6-3	TRBJ1-1	TGTGCCAGCAGTGGGCTCTTCGGGGCTCACACTGAAGCTTTCTTT	CASSGLFGAHTEAFF
-	few	TRBV24-1	TRBJ1-2	TGTGCCACCAGTGATGATAACTATGGCTACACCTTC	CATSDDNYGYTF
TRBD2	-	TRBV12-3/TRBV12-4	TRBJ2-3	TGTGCCAGCAGTGGGACTACGGCGGAGCAAGCGCAGTATTTT	CASSGTTAEQAQYF
TRBD2	many	TRBV5-1	TRBJ2-1	TGCGCCAGCAGCTTGGAGGCTAGCGGGGGTTACAATGAGCAGTTCTTC	CASSLEASGGYNEQFF
-	few	TRBV21-1	TRBJ1-2	TGTGCCAGTGGAGGGCGAAATGGCTACACCTTC	CASGGRNGYTF
TRBD2	-	TRBV7-7	TRBJ2-5	TGTGCCAGCAGCTCAACTAGCGCGGAAGAGACCCAGTACTTC	CASSSTSAEETQYF
-	few	TRBV12-3/TRBV12-4	TRBJ1-5	TGTGCCAGCAGTTTAGAAGGACATCAGCCCCAGCATTTT	CASSLEGHQPQHF
-	-	TRBV28	TRBJ2-1	TGTGCCAGCAGTTTATGGCCCTCCCAGGAGTTCTTC	CASSLWPSQEFF
TRBD2	once	TRBV20-1	TRBJ2-5	TGCAGTGCTAGAGGTCCCAGAACCCCGGGACTAGCGGGTAACCAAGAGACCCAGTACTTC	CSARGPRTPGLAGNQETQYF
-	few	TRBV5-1	TRBJ2-5	TGCGCCAGCAGCTCCGAAGGTGTAGCGGCTCTAGAGACCCAGTACTTC	CASSSEGVAALETQYF
TRBD1	-	TRBV12-3/TRBV12-4	TRBJ2-5	TGTGCCAGCGGAATGACAGGGGCCGAGACCCAGTACTTC	CASGMTGAETQYF
-	once	TRBV7-8	TRBJ1-4	TGTGCCAGCAGCTACCGCCGGGACCCTAATGAAAAACTGTTTTTT	CASSYRRDPNEKLFF
TRBD1	many	TRBV5-1	TRBJ2-1	TGCGCCAGCATGACAGGGGGCTACAATGAGCAGTTCTTC	CASMTGGYNEQFF
-	-	TRBV20-1	TRBJ1-5	TGCAGTGCTAGGCCAGACATCAGCAATCAGCCCCAGCATTTT	CSARPDISNQPQHF
-	-	TRBV19	TRBJ2-1	TGTGCCAGTAGAGAGGGGGGCCGAAATGAGCGGTTCTTC	CASREGGRNERFF
-	many	TRBV2	TRBJ2-1	TGTGCCAGCAGCCGCCGGGACAAAACTTACAATGAGCAGTTCTTC	CASSRRDKTYNEQFF
-	-	TRBV6-1	TRBJ2-5	TGTGCCAGCAGTGAAAGGAGTAGCTGGGGGGAGACCCAGTACTTC	CASSERSSWGETQYF
TRBD1	many	TRBV14	TRBJ2-7	TGTGCCAGCAGCCAAGATTTAGGACAGGGCTACGAGCAGTACTTC	CASSQDLGQGYEQYF
-	-	TRBV28	TRBJ1-1	TGTGCCAGCAGGGCCAGGATTCGAAACACTGAAGCTTTCTTT	CASRARIRNTEAFF
-	many	TRBV13	TRBJ2-3	TGTGCCAGCAGCTTAAATCGGAGAGATACGCAGTATTTT	CASSLNRRDTQYF
-	few	TRBV4-1	TRBJ2-1	TGCGCCAGCAGCCAGCCAACTAGCTTAAATGAGCAGTTCTTC	CASSQPTSLNEQFF
-	few	TRBV4-1	TRBJ2-7	TGCGCCAGCAGCCAAGATCGGAGCAGGGTATATGGCGAGCAGTACTTC	CASSQDRSRVYGEQYF
-	-	TRBV28	TRBJ1-6	TGTGCCAGCAGTTTAAACGGTTCACCCCTCCACTTT	CASSLNGSPLHF
-	few	TRBV20-1	TRBJ1-6	TGCAGTGGAGGTCGGAGCTCCTATAATTCACCCCTCCACTTT	CSGGRSSYNSPLHF
-	once	TRBV30	TRBJ1-1	TGTGCCTGGGGGGACATGAACACTGAAGCTTTCTTT	CAWGDMNTEAFF
-	-	TRBV6-5	TRBJ1-1	TGTGCCAGCAAAGAACGGAACACTGAAGCTTTCTTT	CASKERNTEAFF
TRBD1	few	TRBV3-1	TRBJ2-7	TGTGCCAGCAGCCAAGGACAGGGGAGAAACGAGCAGTACTTC	CASSQGQGRNEQYF
TRBD1	-	TRBV7-9	TRBJ1-2	TGTGCCAGCAGCCTTGGGACAGGGGAGAATAATGGCTACACCTTC	CASSLGTGENNGYTF
-	few	TRBV16	TRBJ1-4	TGTGCCAGCAGCCAATCGGGAGTCAATGAAAAACTGTTTTTT	CASSQSGVNEKLFF
TRBD2	-	TRBV3-1	TRBJ2-1	TGTGCCAGCAGCCTCATAGCGGGAGTAGAGACCCAGTTCTTC	CASSLIAGVETQFF
-	few	TRBV20-1	TRBJ2-1	TGCAGTGCTGAGACACTAGCCCACCGCTACAATGAGCAGTTCTTC	CSAETLAHRYNEQFF
-	once	TRBV7-8	TRBJ2-7	TGTGCCAGCAGCTTAGCGCTGGGGCCCTACGAGCAGTACTTC	CASSLALGPYEQYF
TRBD1	-	TRBV19	TRBJ2-7	TGTGCCAGTAATACCCGGGACAGGGTAAACGAGCAGTACTTC	CASNTRDRVNEQYF
-	-	TRBV7-9	TRBJ1-5	TGTGCCAGCAGCCACGTGGGATATAGCAATCAGCCCCAGCATTTT	CASSHVGYSNQPQHF